This T cell receptor (beta chain) originates from a study of cytomegalovirus exposure and HLA in healthy donors. Findings and caveats of the study: Rarity held for most TCR sequences, but there were some public TCRs that occurred in many donors. According to an earlier analysis, most TCR beta V segments yielded productive rearrangements about 90% or about 30% of the time.

Primers included in the PCR were 60 Vbeta and 13 Jbeta primers. Here immunoSEQ multiplex PCR was the method, and the copy in TCRdb shows in-frame clones only, minus some. The profile covers some 170,000 clones, with 70% to 80% appearing a single time and approximately 3.7% taken by the ten largest. Details on this clone: Its cognate antigen is unknown.

The CDR3 consists of 13 residues. Between the trimmed V and J ends, which lost 1 base and 5 bases, there was a span of 5 bases. CDR1 is SGHTA, CDR2 FQGNSA, per germline. Whereas donors were nominally healthy upon sampling, unrecorded immune exposures were probable. This receptor was taken from a woman in her fifties or sixties in good health and CMV-seropositive. The sequenced sample was PBMCs. The chain couples TRBV7-2 to TRBJ1-4; D unclear. The DNA of the CDR3 is TGTGCCAGCAGCTTAGGGCAGAATGAAAAACTGTTTTTT. Protein sequence: CASSLGQNEKLFF.